Listed below are T cell receptor beta chains from one sample, sequenced in a study of T-cell reconstitution after alpha-beta-depleted transplantation in children. Via MiXCR, TCRdb re-called the PCR reads, giving one row per CDR3 protein. The sample shows 330,000 or so distinct CDR3 sequences, 10% of them seen only once. Sample: PBMCs, taken before TCRalphabeta/CD19-depleted stem cell transplant. These receptors came from a boy under three years old with acute myeloid leukemia, due to receive a stem cell transplant. Each CDR3 is given with its conserved first and last residue. D genes are given only for firm matches. Only part of the rows carry a size: once, few, many, or a class if the clone is expanded.

clone size	V gene	CDR3 length	J gene	D gene	CDR3 protein	CDR3 DNA
many	TRBV11-2	15	TRBJ2-3	TRBD2	CASSWGGIRTDTQYF	TGTGCCAGCAGTTGGGGGGGGATCCGCACAGATACGCAGTATTTT
many	TRBV5-1	15	TRBJ2-1	TRBD1	CASKVGAGQGGEQFF	TGCGCCAGCAAGGTAGGTGCTGGACAGGGTGGTGAGCAGTTCTTC
many	TRBV6-5	14	TRBJ1-1	.	CASSYSTGNTEAFF	TGTGCCAGCAGTTACTCGACGGGTAACACTGAAGCTTTCTTT
many	TRBV20-1	13	TRBJ2-3	.	CSARGRGTDTQYF	TGCAGTGCGCGGGGGCGGGGAACAGATACGCAGTATTTT
many	TRBV19	14	TRBJ2-6	.	CASSPDYGANVLTF	TGTGCCAGTAGTCCGGACTATGGGGCCAACGTCCTGACTTTC
.	TRBV20-1	13	TRBJ2-7	.	CSARGRGPYEQYF	TGCAGTGCGCGGGGTAGGGGCCCCTACGAGCAGTACTTC
many	TRBV12-5	12	TRBJ2-7	.	CASGPSMGEQYF	TGTGCTAGTGGCCCCTCTATGGGCGAGCAGTACTTC
.	TRBV12-5	16	TRBJ2-7	.	CASGLGQFYGFYEQYF	TGTGCTAGTGGTTTGGGACAGTTCTATGGGTTCTACGAGCAGTACTTC
many	TRBV3-1	13	TRBJ2-2	.	CASSFLATGELFF	TGTGCCAGCAGCTTCCTAGCAACCGGGGAGCTGTTTTTT
many	TRBV7-9	13	TRBJ2-3	.	CASSSNPRDTQYF	TGTGCCAGCAGCTCAAACCCGCGGGATACGCAGTATTTT
.	TRBV6-1	14	TRBJ1-1	.	CASIQGVPPPEAFF	TGTGCCAGCATCCAGGGAGTTCCGCCTCCGGAAGCTTTCTTT
many	TRBV20-1	15	TRBJ2-7	TRBD1	CSATSGQEFSYEQYF	TGCAGTGCTACCTCGGGACAGGAGTTTTCCTACGAGCAGTACTTC
.	TRBV6-2/TRBV6-3	16	TRBJ2-1	.	CASSYSGPKGHNEQFF	TGTGCCAGCAGTTACTCGGGACCGAAGGGACACAATGAGCAGTTCTTC
many	TRBV11-2	14	TRBJ2-4	.	CASSLVRAKNIQYF	TGTGCCAGCAGCTTAGTCAGAGCCAAAAACATTCAGTACTTC
many	TRBV12-3/TRBV12-4	14	TRBJ2-5	TRBD1	CASSFPGTEETQYF	TGTGCCAGCAGTTTCCCCGGGACAGAAGAGACCCAGTACTTC
many	TRBV20-1	13	TRBJ2-3	TRBD2	CSARPSGRGTQYF	TGCAGTGCTAGGCCTAGCGGGAGGGGTACGCAGTATTTT
few	TRBV24-1	18	TRBJ2-6	.	CATSDLRGIQSGANVLTF	TGTGCCACCAGTGATTTGCGGGGCATTCAATCTGGGGCCAACGTCCTGACTTTC
once	TRBV7-2	16	TRBJ2-7	TRBD2	CASSFGKGLAGYEQYF	TGTGCCAGCAGCTTTGGTAAGGGACTAGCGGGCTACGAGCAGTACTTC
few	TRBV9	15	TRBJ1-3	.	CASSPQGLSGNTIYF	TGTGCCAGCAGCCCCCAAGGGCTTTCTGGAAACACCATATATTTT
many	TRBV7-3	15	TRBJ2-7	.	CASSLRPRPAYEQYF	TGTGCCAGCAGCTTACGGCCCAGACCGGCCTACGAGCAGTACTTC
many	TRBV5-1	14	TRBJ1-1	.	CASSLEALNTEAFF	TGCGCCAGCAGCTTGGAAGCTTTGAACACTGAAGCTTTCTTT
many	TRBV30	14	TRBJ1-1	.	CAWSGDPMNTEAFF	TGTGCCTGGAGTGGAGATCCCATGAACACTGAAGCTTTCTTT
many	TRBV11-2	12	TRBJ2-7	.	CASSDSRDEQYF	TGTGCCAGCAGCGACAGCAGGGACGAGCAGTACTTC
many	TRBV6-2/TRBV6-3	19	TRBJ2-1	TRBD2	CASSLSELAGVILGNEQFF	TGTGCCAGCAGTTTATCAGAACTAGCGGGAGTAATCCTTGGCAATGAGCAGTTCTTC
many	TRBV12-3/TRBV12-4	13	TRBJ2-5	.	CATQGTLEETQYF	TGTGCCACCCAGGGGACTCTCGAAGAGACCCAGTACTTC
many	TRBV7-2	15	TRBJ2-7	TRBD2	CASSPRTSGSYEQYF	TGCGCCAGCAGCCCCCGGACTAGCGGATCCTACGAGCAGTACTTC
many	TRBV2	17	TRBJ1-3	TRBD1	CASSERTGAGSGNTIYF	TGTGCCAGCAGTGAAAGGACAGGCGCGGGCTCTGGAAACACCATATATTTT
many	TRBV12-3/TRBV12-4	15	TRBJ2-7	.	CASSHSRAGVREQYF	TGTGCCAGCAGTCATTCGAGGGCAGGGGTGCGCGAGCAGTACTTC
.	TRBV19	16	TRBJ2-1	TRBD2	CASSLLAGASYNEQFF	TGTGCCAGTAGTCTACTAGCGGGCGCTTCCTACAATGAGCAGTTCTTC
many	TRBV7-2	15	TRBJ2-1	.	CASSRHAGANNEQFF	TGTGCCAGCAGCAGACATGCAGGGGCTAACAATGAGCAGTTCTTC
many	TRBV28	16	TRBJ2-7	TRBD1	CASSLLTRQGAYEQYF	TGTGCCAGCAGTTTATTAACAAGGCAGGGGGCCTACGAGCAGTACTTC
few	TRBV12-3/TRBV12-4	19	TRBJ2-6	TRBD2	CASSYSGLAGAPGANVLTF	TGTGCCAGCAGTTATAGCGGACTAGCGGGGGCACCTGGGGCCAACGTCCTGACTTTC
.	TRBV29-1	18	TRBJ2-2	TRBD2	CSVELASGSRLGTGELFF	TGCAGCGTTGAGCTCGCTAGCGGGAGCCGGCTTGGCACCGGGGAGCTGTTTTTT
many	TRBV7-2	16	TRBJ2-3	.	CASSDWGAPSTDTQYF	TGTGCCAGCAGCGACTGGGGGGCACCTAGCACAGATACGCAGTATTTT
few	TRBV5-5	14	TRBJ2-7	TRBD1	CASSITGQGGEQYF	TGTGCCAGCAGCATAACGGGACAGGGCGGCGAGCAGTACTTC
.	TRBV7-9	11	TRBJ1-1	.	CASSFRGEAFF	TGTGCCAGCAGCTTCCGGGGTGAAGCTTTCTTT
many	TRBV4-3	13	TRBJ2-5	.	CASSYGREETQYF	TGCGCCAGCAGCTATGGGCGGGAAGAGACCCAGTACTTC
many	TRBV4-1	15	TRBJ2-1	TRBD2	CASSPWEGEGHEQFF	TGCGCCAGCAGCCCCTGGGAGGGTGAGGGCCATGAGCAGTTCTTC
few	TRBV20-1	13	TRBJ1-5	.	CSASRTGNQPQHF	TGCAGTGCTAGTAGGACAGGCAATCAGCCCCAGCATTTT
.	TRBV7-8	13	TRBJ2-3	.	CASSLINGDTQYF	TGTGCCAGCAGCCTAATCAACGGAGATACGCAGTATTTT
many	TRBV28	14	TRBJ2-7	.	CASSESGFPYEQYF	TGTGCCAGCAGTGAGTCGGGCTTTCCCTACGAGCAGTACTTC
many	TRBV4-1	14	TRBJ1-1	.	CASSQVGRGAEAFF	TGCGCCAGCAGCCAAGTGGGTAGGGGCGCTGAAGCTTTCTTT
.	TRBV11-2	14	TRBJ2-1	.	CASSLGWGRNEQFF	TGTGCCAGCAGCTTAGGGTGGGGGCGCAATGAGCAGTTCTTC
many	TRBV7-6	14	TRBJ1-1	TRBD1	CASSPGQRNTEAFF	TGTGCCAGCAGCCCGGGACAGCGGAACACTGAAGCTTTCTTT
many	TRBV5-4	16	TRBJ2-7	TRBD1	CASSLVGQGANYEQYF	TGTGCCAGCAGCTTGGTCGGACAGGGGGCAAACTACGAGCAGTACTTC
many	TRBV5-1	13	TRBJ1-1	.	CASRRASNTEAFF	TGCGCCAGCAGGCGGGCGTCGAACACTGAAGCTTTCTTT
many	TRBV4-1	13	TRBJ2-7	.	CASSPLQDYEQYF	TGCGCCAGCAGCCCACTTCAGGACTACGAGCAGTACTTC
many	TRBV3-1	15	TRBJ1-1	.	CASSQYLLGGTEAFF	TGTGCCAGCAGCCAATATCTCTTAGGGGGCACTGAAGCTTTCTTT
many	TRBV10-3	11	TRBJ1-1	.	CAISRDTEAFF	TGTGCCATCAGCAGGGACACTGAAGCTTTCTTT
many	TRBV5-4	16	TRBJ2-2	.	CASSLAGTPNTGELFF	TGTGCCAGCAGCTTGGCCGGGACACCGAACACCGGGGAGCTGTTTTTT